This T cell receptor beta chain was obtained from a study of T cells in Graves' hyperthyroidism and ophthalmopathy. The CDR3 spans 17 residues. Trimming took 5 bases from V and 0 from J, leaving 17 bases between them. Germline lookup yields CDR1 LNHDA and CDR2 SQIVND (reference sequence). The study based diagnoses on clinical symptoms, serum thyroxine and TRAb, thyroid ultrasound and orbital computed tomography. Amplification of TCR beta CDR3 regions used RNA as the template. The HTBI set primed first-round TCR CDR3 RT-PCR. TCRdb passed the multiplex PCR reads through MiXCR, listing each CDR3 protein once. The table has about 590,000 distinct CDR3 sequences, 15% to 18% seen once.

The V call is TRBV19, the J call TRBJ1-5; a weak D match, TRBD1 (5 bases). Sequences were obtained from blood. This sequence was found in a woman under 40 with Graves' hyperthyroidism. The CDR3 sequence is CASSSDLGVYSNQPQHF. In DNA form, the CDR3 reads TGTGCCAGTAGTTCAGACCTGGGGGTTTATAGCAATCAGCCCCAGCATTTT. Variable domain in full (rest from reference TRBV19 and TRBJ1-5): DGGITQSPKYLFRKEGQNVTLSCEQNLNHDAMYWYRQDPGQGLRLIYYSQIVNDFQKGDIAEGYSVSREKKESFPLTVTSAQKNPTAFYLCASSSDLGVYSNQPQHFGDGTRLSIL.